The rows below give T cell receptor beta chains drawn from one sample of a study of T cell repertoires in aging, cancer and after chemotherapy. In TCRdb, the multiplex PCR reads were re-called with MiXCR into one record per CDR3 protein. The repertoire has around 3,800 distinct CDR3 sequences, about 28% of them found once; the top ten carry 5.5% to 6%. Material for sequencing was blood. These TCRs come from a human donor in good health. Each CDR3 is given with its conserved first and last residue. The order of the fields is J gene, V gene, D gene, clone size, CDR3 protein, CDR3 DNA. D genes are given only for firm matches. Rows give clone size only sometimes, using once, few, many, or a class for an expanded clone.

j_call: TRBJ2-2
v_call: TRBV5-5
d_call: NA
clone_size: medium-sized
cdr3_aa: CASSIWTVAGELFF
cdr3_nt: TGTGCCAGCAGCATCTGGACAGTCGCCGGGGAGCTGTTTTTT

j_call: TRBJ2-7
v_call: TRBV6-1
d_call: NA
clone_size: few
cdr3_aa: CASSEAIWGEQYF
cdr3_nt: TGTGCCAGCAGTGAAGCGATATGGGGCGAGCAGTACTTC

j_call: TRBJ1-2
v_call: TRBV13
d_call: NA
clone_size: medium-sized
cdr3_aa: CASSLEARGYGYTF
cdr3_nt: TGTGCCAGCAGCTTAGAGGCCAGGGGTTATGGCTACACCTTC

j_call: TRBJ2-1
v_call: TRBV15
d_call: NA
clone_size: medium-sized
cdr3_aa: CATSRVYNEQFF
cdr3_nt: TGTGCCACCAGCAGAGTTTACAATGAGCAGTTCTTC

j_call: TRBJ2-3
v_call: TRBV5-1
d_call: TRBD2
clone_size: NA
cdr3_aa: CASSPGLAGDTQYF
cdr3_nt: TGCGCCAGCAGCCCCGGACTAGCGGGAGATACGCAGTATTTT

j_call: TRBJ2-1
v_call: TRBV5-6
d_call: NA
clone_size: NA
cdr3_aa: CASSLAFVGALLYEQFF
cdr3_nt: TGCGCCAGCAGCTTGGCCTTTGTGGGGGCCCTCCTATATGAGCAGTTCTTC

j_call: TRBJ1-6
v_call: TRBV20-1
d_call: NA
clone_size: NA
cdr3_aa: CSVAGRVVDSPLHF
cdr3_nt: TGCAGTGTGGCCGGCCGTGTCGTAGATTCACCCCTCCACTTT

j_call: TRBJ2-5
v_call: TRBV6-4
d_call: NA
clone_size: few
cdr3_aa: CASSLDSQETQYF
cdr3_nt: TGTGCCAGCAGTCTGGACTCGCAAGAGACCCAGTACTTC

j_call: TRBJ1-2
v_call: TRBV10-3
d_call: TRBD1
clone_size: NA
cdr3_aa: CAISEDRVYYGYTF
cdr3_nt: TGTGCCATCAGTGAGGACAGGGTATACTATGGCTACACCTTC

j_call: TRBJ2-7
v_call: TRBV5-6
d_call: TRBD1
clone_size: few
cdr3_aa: CASSRTIGTGAGEQYF
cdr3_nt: TGTGCCAGCAGCCGGACCATCGGGACAGGGGCGGGGGAGCAGTACTTC

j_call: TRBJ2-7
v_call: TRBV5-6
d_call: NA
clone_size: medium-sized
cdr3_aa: CASSLIPGPSYEQYF
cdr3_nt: TGTGCCAGCAGCTTGATTCCGGGCCCATCCTACGAGCAGTACTTC

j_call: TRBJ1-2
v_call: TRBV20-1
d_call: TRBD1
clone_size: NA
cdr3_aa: CSADLGTGDNYGYTF
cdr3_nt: TGCAGTGCTGATCTTGGGACAGGGGATAACTATGGCTACACCTTC

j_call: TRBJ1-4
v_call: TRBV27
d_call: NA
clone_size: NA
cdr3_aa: CASSFRSEHEKLFF
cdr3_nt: TGTGCCAGCAGTTTTAGGTCAGAACATGAAAAACTGTTTTTT

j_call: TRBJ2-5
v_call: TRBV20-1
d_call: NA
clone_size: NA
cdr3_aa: CSAEYQETQYF
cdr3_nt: TGCAGTGCGGAGTACCAAGAGACCCAGTACTTC

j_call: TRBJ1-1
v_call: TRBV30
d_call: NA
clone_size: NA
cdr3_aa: CAWSVAGRITEAFF
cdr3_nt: TGTGCCTGGAGTGTCGCGGGACGTATTACAGAAGCTTTCTTT

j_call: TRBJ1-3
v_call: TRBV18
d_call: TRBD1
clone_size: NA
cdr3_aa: CASSLTQGDTIYF
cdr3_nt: TGTGCCAGCTCGCTAACGCAGGGGGACACCATATATTTT

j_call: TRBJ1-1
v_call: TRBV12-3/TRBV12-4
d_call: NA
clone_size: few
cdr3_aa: CASSDRRGSRTEAFF
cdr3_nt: TGTGCCAGCAGTGACCGCAGGGGTTCGCGCACTGAAGCTTTCTTT

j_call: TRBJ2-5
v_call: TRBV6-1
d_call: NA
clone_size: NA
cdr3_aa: CASTEAWWETQYF
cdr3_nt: TGTGCCAGCACTGAAGCTTGGTGGGAGACCCAGTACTTC

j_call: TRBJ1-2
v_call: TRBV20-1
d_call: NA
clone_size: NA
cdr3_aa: CSARQMGVSYGYTF
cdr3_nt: TGCAGTGCTAGACAGATGGGGGTGAGCTATGGCTACACCTTC

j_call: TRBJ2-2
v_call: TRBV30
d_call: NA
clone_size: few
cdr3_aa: CAWIHREYTGELFF
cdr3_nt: TGTGCCTGGATCCACCGGGAGTACACCGGGGAGCTGTTTTTT

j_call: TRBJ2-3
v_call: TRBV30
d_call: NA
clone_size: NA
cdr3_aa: CAWNGGSTDTQYF
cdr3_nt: TGTGCCTGGAATGGGGGGAGTACAGATACGCAGTATTTT

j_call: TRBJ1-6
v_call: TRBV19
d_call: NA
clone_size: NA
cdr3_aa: CAGGSNSPLHF
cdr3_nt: TGTGCCGGCGGAAGTAATTCACCCCTCCACTTT

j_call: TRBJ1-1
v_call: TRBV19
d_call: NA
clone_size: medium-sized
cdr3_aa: CASSRMANTEAFF
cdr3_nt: TGTGCCAGTAGTAGGATGGCCAACACTGAAGCTTTCTTT

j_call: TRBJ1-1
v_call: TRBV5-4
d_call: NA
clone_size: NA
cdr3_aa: CASSSIGFAPNTEAFF
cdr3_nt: TGTGCCAGCAGTTCCATTGGGTTCGCCCCGAACACTGAAGCTTTCTTT

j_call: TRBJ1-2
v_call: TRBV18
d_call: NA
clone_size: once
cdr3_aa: CASSPSGEFVF
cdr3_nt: TGTGCCAGCTCACCATCAGGGGAATTTGTCTTC

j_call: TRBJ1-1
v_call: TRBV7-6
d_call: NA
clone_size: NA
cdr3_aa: CASSLIRAANTEAFF
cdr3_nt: TGTGCCAGCAGCCTAATAAGGGCGGCGAACACTGAAGCTTTCTTT

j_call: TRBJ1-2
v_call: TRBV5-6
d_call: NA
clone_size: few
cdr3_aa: CASSYGGGTVSYGYTF
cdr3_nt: TGTGCCAGCAGCTATGGGGGGGGCACTGTCTCCTATGGCTACACCTTC

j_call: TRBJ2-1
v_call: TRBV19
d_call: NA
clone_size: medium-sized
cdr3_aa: CASSIAGRADEQFF
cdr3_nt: TGTGCCAGTAGTATAGCAGGCAGGGCGGATGAGCAGTTCTTC

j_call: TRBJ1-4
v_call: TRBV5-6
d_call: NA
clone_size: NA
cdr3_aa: CASSFIPEGGKEKLFF
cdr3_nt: TGTGCCAGCAGCTTCATCCCAGAGGGAGGAAAAGAAAAACTGTTTTTT

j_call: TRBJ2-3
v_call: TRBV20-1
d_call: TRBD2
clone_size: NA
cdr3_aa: CSARALAGDTQYF
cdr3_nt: TGCAGTGCTAGAGCACTAGCGGGGGATACGCAGTATTTT

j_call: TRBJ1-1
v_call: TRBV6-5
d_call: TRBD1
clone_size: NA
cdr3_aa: CASRDRDSTFPNPEAFF
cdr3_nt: TGCGCCAGCAGAGACCGGGACAGTACTTTCCCGAACCCCGAAGCTTTCTTT

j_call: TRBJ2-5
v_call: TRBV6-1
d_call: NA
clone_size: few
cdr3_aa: CASSRQPQETQYF
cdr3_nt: TGTGCCAGCAGTCGACAGCCCCAAGAGACCCAGTACTTC

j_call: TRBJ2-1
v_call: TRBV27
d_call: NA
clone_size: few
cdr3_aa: CASSLLMGGRGLASSYNEQFF
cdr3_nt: TGTGCCAGCAGTTTATTGATGGGGGGCCGAGGCCTTGCGAGCTCCTACAATGAGCAGTTCTTC

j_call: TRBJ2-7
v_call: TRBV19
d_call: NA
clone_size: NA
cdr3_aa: CASSINSGYEQYF
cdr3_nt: TGTGCCAGTAGTATAAACTCGGGCTACGAGCAGTACTTC

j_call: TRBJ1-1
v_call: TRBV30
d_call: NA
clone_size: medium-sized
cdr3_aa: CAWSVGRPFNTEAFF
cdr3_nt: TGTGCCTGGAGTGTAGGTCGACCTTTCAACACTGAAGCTTTCTTT

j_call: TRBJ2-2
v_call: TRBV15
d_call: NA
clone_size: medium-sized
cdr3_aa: CATSSVSRELFF
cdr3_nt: TGTGCCACCAGCAGTGTCAGTCGGGAGCTGTTTTTT

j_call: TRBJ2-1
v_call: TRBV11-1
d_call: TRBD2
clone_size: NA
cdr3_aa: CASSFGRGGISYNEQFF
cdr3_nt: TGTGCCAGCAGCTTTGGCCGGGGGGGCATCTCCTACAATGAGCAGTTCTTC

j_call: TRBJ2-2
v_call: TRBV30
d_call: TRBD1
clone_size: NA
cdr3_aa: CAWSSSQGALKNTGELFF
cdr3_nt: TGTGCCTGGAGTTCCTCCCAGGGGGCATTAAAGAACACCGGGGAGCTGTTTTTT

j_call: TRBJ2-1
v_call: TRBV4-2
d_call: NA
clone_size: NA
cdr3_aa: CASSHLGYNEQFF
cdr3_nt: TGTGCCAGCAGCCATCTGGGGTACAATGAGCAGTTCTTC

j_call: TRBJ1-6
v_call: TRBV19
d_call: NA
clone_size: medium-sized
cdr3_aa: CASSVGGNSPLHF
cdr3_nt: TGTGCCAGTAGTGTCGGGGGAAATTCACCCCTCCACTTT

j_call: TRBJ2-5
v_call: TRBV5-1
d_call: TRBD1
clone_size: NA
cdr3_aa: CASSLAGTGQETQYF
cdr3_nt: TGCGCCAGCAGCTTGGCCGGGACAGGGCAAGAGACCCAGTACTTC

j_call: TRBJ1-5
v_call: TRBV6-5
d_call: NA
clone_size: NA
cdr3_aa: CASSYSNTQPQHF
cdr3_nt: TGTGCCAGCAGTTACTCGAATACTCAGCCCCAGCATTTT

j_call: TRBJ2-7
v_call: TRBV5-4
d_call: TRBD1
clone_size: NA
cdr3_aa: CASSSGQGALLDEQYF
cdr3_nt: TGTGCCAGCAGCTCTGGACAGGGGGCCCTCCTCGACGAGCAGTACTTC

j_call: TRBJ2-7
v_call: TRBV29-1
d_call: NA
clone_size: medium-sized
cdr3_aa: CSVVTGSYEQYF
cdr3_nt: TGCAGCGTTGTCACAGGGAGCTACGAGCAGTACTTC

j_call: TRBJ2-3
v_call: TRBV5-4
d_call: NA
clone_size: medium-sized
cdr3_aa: CASSLDADWPTDTQYF
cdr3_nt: TGTGCCAGCAGCTTGGATGCGGATTGGCCCACAGATACGCAGTATTTT

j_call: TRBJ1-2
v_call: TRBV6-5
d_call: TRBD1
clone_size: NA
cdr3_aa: CATGQGPGYGYTF
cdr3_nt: TGTGCCACCGGACAGGGACCCGGCTATGGCTACACCTTC

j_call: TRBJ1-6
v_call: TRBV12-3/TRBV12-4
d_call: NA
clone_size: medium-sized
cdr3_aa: CASSLVNSPLHF
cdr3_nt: TGTGCCAGCAGTTTAGTTAATTCACCCCTCCACTTT

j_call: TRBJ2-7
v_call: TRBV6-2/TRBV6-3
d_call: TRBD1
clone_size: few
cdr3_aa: CASSSTGVGGEQYF
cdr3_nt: TGTGCCAGCAGTTCCACAGGGGTTGGAGGCGAGCAGTACTTC

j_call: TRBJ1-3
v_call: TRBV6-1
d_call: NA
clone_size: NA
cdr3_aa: CASWAVSSGNTIYF
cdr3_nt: TGTGCCAGTTGGGCGGTCAGCTCTGGAAACACCATATATTTT

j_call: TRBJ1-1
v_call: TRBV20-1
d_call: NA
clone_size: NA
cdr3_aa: CSARKGRWNTEAFF
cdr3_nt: TGCAGTGCTAGAAAAGGCCGTTGGAACACTGAAGCTTTCTTT

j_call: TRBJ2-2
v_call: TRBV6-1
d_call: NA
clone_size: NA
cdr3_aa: CASSERDTGELFF
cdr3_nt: TGTGCCAGCAGTGAGCGAGACACCGGGGAGCTGTTTTTT

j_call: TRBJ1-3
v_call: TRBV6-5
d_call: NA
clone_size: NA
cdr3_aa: CASLGGPGNTIYF
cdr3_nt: TGTGCCAGCCTGGGGGGACCTGGAAACACCATATATTTT

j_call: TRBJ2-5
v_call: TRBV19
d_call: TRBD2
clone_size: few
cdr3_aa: CASSYSGGSRETQYF
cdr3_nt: TGTGCCAGTAGTTATTCGGGGGGGAGTCGAGAGACCCAGTACTTC

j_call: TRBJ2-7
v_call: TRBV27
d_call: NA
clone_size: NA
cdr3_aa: CASSRWEASYEQYF
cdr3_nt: TGTGCCAGCAGTCGCTGGGAAGCCTCCTACGAGCAGTACTTC